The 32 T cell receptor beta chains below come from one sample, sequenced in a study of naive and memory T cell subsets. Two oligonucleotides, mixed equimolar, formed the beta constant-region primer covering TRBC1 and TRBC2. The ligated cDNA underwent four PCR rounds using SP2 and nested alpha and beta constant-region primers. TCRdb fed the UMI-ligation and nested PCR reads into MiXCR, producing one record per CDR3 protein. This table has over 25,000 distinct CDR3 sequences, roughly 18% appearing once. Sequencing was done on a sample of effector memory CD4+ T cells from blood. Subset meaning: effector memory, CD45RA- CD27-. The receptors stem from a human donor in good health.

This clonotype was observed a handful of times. The CDR3 nucleotides read TGTGCCAGCAGCTTAGGTGGAGAGGGGGCAGAAACCGGGGAGCTGTTTTTT. Its translation is CASSLGGEGAETGELFF. The chain joins TRBV11-2 to TRBJ2-2, with TRBD1 identical over 7 bases. CDR1 and CDR2 (germline): SGHAT, FQNNGV. Losses at the gene ends were 1 base for V and 5 bases for J; bases not matched to a gene: 10. The CDR3 has 17 amino acids.

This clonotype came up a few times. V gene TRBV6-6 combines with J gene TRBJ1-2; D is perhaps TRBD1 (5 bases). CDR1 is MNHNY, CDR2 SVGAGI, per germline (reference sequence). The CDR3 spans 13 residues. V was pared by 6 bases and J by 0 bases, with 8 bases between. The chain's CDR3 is CASSRQSNYGYTF. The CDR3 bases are TGTGCCAGCAGCCGACAGTCTAACTATGGCTACACCTTC.

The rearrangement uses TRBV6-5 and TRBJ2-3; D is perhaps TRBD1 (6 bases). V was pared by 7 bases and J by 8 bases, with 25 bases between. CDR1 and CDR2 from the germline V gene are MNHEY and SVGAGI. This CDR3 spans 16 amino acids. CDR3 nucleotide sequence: TGTGCCAGCACCCAAGGGGGTGTGACTGAAGTTGGTACGCAGTATTTT. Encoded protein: CASTQGGVTEVGTQYF.

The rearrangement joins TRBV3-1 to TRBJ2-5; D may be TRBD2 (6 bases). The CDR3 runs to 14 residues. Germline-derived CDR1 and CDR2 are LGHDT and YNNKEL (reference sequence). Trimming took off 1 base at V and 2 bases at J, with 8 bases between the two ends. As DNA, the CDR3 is TGTGCCAGCAGCCAAGCGCGGGATCAAGAGACCCAGTACTTC. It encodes CASSQARDQETQYF.

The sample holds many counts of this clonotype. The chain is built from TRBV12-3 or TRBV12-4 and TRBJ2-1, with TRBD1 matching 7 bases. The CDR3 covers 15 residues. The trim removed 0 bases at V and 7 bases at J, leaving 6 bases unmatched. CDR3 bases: TGTGCCAGCAGTTTAGCAGGGGGCTTACGGAATGAGCAGTTCTTC. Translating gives CASSLAGGLRNEQFF.

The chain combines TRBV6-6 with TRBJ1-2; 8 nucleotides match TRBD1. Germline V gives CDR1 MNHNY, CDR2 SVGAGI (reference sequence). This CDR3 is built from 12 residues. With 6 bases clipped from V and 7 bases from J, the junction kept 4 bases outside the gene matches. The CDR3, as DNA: TGTGCCAGCAGGGACAGGGTCTTTGGCTACACCTTC. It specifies CASRDRVFGYTF.

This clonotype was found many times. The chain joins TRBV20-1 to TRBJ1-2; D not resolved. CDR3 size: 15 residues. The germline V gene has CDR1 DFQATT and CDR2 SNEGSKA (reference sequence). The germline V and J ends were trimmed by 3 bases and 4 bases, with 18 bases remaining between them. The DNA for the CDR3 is TGCAGTGCTAGCCTAGTGCCCATAGAGTTCTATGGCTACACCTTC. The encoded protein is CSASLVPIEFYGYTF.

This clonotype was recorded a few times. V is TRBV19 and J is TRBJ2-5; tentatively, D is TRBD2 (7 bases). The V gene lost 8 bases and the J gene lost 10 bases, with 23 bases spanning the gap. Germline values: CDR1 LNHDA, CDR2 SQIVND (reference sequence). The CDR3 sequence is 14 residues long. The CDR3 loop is CASGRGQGATDQYF. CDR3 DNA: TGTGCCAGTGGGCGGGGGCAGGGAGCCACAGACCAGTACTTC.

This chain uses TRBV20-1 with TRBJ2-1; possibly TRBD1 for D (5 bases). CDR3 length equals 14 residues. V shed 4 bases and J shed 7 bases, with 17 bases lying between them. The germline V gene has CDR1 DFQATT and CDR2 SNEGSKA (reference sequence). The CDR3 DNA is TGCAGTGCTAATTTGGGGCCTACTGGGAATGAGCAGTTCTTC. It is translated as CSANLGPTGNEQFF.

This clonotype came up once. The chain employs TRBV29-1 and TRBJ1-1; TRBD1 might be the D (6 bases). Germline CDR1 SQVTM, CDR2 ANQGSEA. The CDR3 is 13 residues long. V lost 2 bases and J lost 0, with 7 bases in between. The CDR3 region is CSVERGVNTEAFF. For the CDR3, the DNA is TGCAGCGTTGAAAGGGGGGTGAACACTGAAGCTTTCTTT.

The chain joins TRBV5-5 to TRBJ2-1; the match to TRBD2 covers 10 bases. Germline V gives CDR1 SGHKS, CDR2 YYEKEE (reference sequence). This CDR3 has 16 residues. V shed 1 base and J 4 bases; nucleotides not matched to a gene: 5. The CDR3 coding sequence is TGTGCCAGCAGCTTGTATCCTAGCGGGGGATACAATGAGCAGTTCTTC. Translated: CASSLYPSGGYNEQFF.

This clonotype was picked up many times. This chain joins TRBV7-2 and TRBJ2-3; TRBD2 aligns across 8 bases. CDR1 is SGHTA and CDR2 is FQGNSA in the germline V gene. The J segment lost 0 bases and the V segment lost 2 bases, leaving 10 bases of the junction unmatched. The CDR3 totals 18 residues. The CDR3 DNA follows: TGTGCCAGCAGCTTAACAGCGGGAGCTTACCCAAGCACAGATACGCAGTATTTT. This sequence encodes CASSLTAGAYPSTDTQYF.

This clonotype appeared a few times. CDR3: CSARAPGSDYGYTF. CDR3 coding DNA: TGCAGTGCTAGGGCCCCCGGGTCGGACTATGGCTACACCTTC. This chain links TRBV20-1 with TRBJ1-2; D gene ambiguous. Trimming stripped 3 bases from V and 3 bases from J, with 14 bases between. This CDR3 spans 14 amino acids. Germline V CDR1 and CDR2: DFQATT, SNEGSKA (reference sequence).

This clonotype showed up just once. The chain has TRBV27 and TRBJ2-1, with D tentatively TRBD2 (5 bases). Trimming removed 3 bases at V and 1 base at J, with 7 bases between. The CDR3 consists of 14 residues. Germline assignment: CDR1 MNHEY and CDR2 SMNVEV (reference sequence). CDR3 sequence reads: CASSFRGSYNEQFF. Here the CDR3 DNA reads TGTGCCAGCAGTTTTCGCGGGTCCTACAATGAGCAGTTCTTC.

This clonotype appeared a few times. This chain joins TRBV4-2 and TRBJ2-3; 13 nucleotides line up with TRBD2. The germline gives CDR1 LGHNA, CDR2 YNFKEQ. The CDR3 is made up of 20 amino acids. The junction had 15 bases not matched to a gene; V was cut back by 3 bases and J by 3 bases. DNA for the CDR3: TGTGCCAGCAGCCAGGAGAGACTAGCGGGAGGAGTAGGTGGGACAGATACGCAGTATTTT. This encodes CASSQERLAGGVGGTDTQYF.

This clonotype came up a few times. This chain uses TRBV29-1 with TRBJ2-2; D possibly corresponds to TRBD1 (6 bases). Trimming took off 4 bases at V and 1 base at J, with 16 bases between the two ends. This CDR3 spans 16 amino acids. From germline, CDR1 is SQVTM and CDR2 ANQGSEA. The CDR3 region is CSVVGVTGENTGELFF. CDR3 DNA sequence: TGCAGCGTTGTTGGCGTGACAGGAGAGAACACCGGGGAGCTGTTTTTT.

The CDR3 nucleotides read TGCGCCAGCAGCCTTAGGTGGGGGGAATATAGCAATCAGCCCCAGCATTTT. Residues: CASSLRWGEYSNQPQHF. The chain joins TRBV4-1 to TRBJ1-5; perhaps TRBD1 as D (5 bases). From germline, CDR1 is MGHRA and CDR2 YSYEKL. The CDR3 consists of 17 residues. V lost 4 bases and J 0 bases, leaving 16 bases between the germline ends.

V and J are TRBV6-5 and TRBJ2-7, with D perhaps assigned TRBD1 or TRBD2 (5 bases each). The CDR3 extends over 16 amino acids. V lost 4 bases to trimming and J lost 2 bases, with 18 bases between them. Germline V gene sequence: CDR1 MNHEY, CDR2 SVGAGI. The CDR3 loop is CASSSITGTRTYEQYF. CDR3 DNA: TGTGCCAGCAGTTCCATAACCGGGACCCGGACCTACGAGCAGTACTTC.

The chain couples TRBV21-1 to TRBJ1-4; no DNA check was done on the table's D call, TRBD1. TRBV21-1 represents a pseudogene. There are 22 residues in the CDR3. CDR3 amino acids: CASSKGRGLNHTPQQANEKLFF. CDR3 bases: TGTGCCAGCAGCAAAGGTAGAGGACTGAATCACACCCCTCAGCAGGCTAATGAAAAACTGTTTTTT.

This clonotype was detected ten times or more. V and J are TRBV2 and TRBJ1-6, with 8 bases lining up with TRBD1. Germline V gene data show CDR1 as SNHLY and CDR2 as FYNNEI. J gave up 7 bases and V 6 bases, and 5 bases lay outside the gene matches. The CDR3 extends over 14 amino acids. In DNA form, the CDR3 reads TGTGCCAGCAGAAAGGGACAGGTGAATTCACCCCTCCACTTT. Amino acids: CASRKGQVNSPLHF. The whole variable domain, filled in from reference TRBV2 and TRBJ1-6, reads EPEVTQTPSHQVTQMGQEVILRCVPISNHLYFYWYRQILGQKVEFLVSFYNNEISEKSEIFDDQFSVERPDGSNFTLKIRSTKLEDSAMYFCASRKGQVNSPLHFGNGTRLTVT.

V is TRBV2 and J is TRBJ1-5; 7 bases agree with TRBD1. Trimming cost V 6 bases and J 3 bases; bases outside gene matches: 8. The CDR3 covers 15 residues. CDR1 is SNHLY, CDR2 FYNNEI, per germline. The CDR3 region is CASSLQGLYNQPQHF. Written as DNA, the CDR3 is TGTGCCAGCAGCTTACAGGGGTTATACAATCAGCCCCAGCATTTT. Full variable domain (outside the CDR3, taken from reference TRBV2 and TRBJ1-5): EPEVTQTPSHQVTQMGQEVILRCVPISNHLYFYWYRQILGQKVEFLVSFYNNEISEKSEIFDDQFSVERPDGSNFTLKIRSTKLEDSAMYFCASSLQGLYNQPQHFGDGTRLSIL.

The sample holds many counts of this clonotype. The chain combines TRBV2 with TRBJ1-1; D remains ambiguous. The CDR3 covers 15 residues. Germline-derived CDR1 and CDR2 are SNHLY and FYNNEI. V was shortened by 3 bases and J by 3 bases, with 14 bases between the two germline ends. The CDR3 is CASSDFKAGDTEAFF. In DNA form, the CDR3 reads TGTGCCAGCAGTGATTTTAAGGCAGGCGACACTGAAGCTTTCTTT.

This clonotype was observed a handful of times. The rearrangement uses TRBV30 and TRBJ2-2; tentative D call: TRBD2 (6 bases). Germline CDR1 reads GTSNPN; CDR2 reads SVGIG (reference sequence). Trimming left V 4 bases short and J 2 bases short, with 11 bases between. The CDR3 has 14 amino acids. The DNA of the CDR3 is TGTGCCTGGAAAAGGGGACTTAACACCGGGGAGCTGTTTTTT. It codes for CAWKRGLNTGELFF.

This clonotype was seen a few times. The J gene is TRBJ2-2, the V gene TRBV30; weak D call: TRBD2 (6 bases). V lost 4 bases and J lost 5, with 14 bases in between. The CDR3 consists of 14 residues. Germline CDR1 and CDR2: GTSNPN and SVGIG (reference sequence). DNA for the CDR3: TGTGCCTGGACTGGGAGGTCGGGGACCGGGGAGCTGTTTTTT. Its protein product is CAWTGRSGTGELFF.

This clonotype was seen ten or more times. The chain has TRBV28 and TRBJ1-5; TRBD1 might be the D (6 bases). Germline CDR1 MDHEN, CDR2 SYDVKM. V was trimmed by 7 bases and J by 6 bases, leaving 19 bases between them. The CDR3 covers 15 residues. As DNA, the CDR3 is TGTGCCAGCACGGGGACATTCTCAATAGGTCAGCCCCAGCATTTT. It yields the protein CASTGTFSIGQPQHF.

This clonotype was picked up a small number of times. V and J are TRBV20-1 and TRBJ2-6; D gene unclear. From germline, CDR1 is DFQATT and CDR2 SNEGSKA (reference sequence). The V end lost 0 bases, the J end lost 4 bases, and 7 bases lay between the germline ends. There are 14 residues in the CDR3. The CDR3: CSARETLGANVLTF. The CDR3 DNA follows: TGCAGTGCTAGAGAAACTCTGGGGGCCAACGTCCTGACTTTC.

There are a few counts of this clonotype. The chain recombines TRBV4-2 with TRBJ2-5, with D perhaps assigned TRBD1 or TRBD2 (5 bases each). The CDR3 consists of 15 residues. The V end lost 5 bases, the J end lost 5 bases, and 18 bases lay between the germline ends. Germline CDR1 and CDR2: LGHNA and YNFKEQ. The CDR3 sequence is CASSEVWDHEETQYF. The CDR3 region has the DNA TGTGCCAGCAGCGAAGTCTGGGACCACGAGGAGACCCAGTACTTC.

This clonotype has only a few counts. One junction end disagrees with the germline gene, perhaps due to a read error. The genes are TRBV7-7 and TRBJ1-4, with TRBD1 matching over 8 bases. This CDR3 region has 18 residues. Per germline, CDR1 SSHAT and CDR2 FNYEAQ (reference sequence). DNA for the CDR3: TGTGCTAGCAGCTTAGCGTCGGATGAGGACAGGGTCGATGAAAAACTGTTTTTT. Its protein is CASSLASDEDRVDEKLFF.

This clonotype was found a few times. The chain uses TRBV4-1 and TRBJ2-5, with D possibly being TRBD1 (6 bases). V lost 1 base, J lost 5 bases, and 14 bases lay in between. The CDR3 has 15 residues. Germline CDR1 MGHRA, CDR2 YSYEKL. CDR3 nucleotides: TGCGCCAGCAGCCAAGCCCCAGGGGCGGTGGAGACCCAGTACTTC. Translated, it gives CASSQAPGAVETQYF.

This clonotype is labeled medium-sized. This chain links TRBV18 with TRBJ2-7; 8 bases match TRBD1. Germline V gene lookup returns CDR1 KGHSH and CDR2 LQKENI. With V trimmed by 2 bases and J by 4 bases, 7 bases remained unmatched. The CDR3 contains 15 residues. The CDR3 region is CASSPRTGIPYEQYF. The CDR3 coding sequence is TGTGCCAGCTCACCAAGGACAGGGATCCCATACGAGCAGTACTTC.

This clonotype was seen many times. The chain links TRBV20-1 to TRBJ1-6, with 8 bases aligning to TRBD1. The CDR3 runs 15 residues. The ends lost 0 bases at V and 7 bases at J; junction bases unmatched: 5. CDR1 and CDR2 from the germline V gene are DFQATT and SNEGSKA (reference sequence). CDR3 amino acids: CSARDPQGANSPLHF. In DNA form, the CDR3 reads TGCAGTGCTAGAGATCCCCAGGGGGCGAATTCACCCCTCCACTTT.

CDR3 sequence: CSTLAGRTTDTQYF. The CDR3 coding sequence is TGCAGCACTTTAGCGGGACGGACCACAGATACGCAGTATTTT. The genes are TRBV29-1 and TRBJ2-3; TRBD2 agrees at 8 bases. After removal of 8 bases from V and 2 bases from J, the junction contained 9 bases not matched to a gene. Germline V gene sequence: CDR1 SQVTM, CDR2 ANQGSEA. This CDR3 is 14 amino acids long.